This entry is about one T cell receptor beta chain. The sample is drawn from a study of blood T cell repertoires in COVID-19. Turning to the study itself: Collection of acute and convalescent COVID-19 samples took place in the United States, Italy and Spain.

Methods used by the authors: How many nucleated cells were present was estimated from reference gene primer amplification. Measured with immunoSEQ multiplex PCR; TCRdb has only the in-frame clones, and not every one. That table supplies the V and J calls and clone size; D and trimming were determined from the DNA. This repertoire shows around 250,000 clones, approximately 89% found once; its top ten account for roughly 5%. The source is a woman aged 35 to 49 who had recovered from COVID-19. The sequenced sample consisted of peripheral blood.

CDR3 sequence: CSASFSPASAGGETQYF. The CDR3 DNA reads TGCAGTGCTAGTTTTTCGCCAGCATCTGCAGGAGGGGAGACCCAGTACTTC. V gene TRBV20-1 combines with J gene TRBJ2-5; perhaps TRBD2 as D (6 bases). The V end lost 3 bases, the J end lost 5 bases, and 25 bases lay between the germline ends. CDR3 length: 17 residues. The germline V gene has CDR1 DFQATT and CDR2 SNEGSKA (reference sequence).